These 12 T cell receptor beta chains came from one sample sequenced in a study of identical twins. TCRdb itself ran the 5' RACE reads through MiXCR, one entry per CDR3 protein. The sample lists about 460,000 distinct CDR3 sequences, approximately 15% occurring once. This sample also appeared in a second study, on yellow fever vaccine responses in identical twins.

Sequenced material: CD4+ T cells sorted from blood. These receptors all come from a woman younger than 35 in good health.

CDR3 amino acids: CASSPPGYGYTF. The CDR3 region has the DNA TGTGCCAGCAGTCCCCCAGGCTATGGCTACACCTTC. The chain links TRBV28 to TRBJ1-2; D uncertain. This CDR3 is built from 12 residues. In germline, CDR1 is MDHEN, CDR2 SYDVKM. The V end was cut by 5 bases, the J end by 4 bases, with 8 bases between.

The chain is built from TRBV6-2 or TRBV6-3 and TRBJ2-7; TRBD1 might be the D (6 bases). The germline V gene has CDR1 MNHEY and CDR2 SVGEGT. The CDR3 consists of 15 residues. V was pared by 5 bases and J by 3 bases, with 17 bases between. CDR3 in amino acids: CASSQGPGQDYEQYF. In DNA, the CDR3 is TGTGCCAGCAGTCAGGGACCGGGACAAGACTACGAGCAGTACTTC.

This clonotype turned up a few times. The J gene is TRBJ2-3, the V gene TRBV29-1, with no clear D. This CDR3 contains 12 residues. Trimming cost V 2 bases and J 3 bases, with 6 bases left between them. Germline V gene sequence: CDR1 SQVTM, CDR2 ANQGSEA. In DNA form, the CDR3 reads TGCAGCGTTGAATTTAGAACAGATACGCAGTATTTT. Translated: CSVEFRTDTQYF.

This clonotype was counted a few times. The CDR3 sequence is CASSWTGVYEQYF. DNA for the CDR3: TGCGCCAGCAGCTGGACAGGAGTCTACGAGCAGTACTTC. The genes are TRBV5-1 and TRBJ2-7; 7 nucleotides match TRBD1. This CDR3 is built from 13 residues. The germline V gene encodes CDR1 SGHRS and CDR2 YFSETQ. V dropped 3 bases and J dropped 3; count of bases not matched to a gene: 3. The full variable domain, its missing parts supplied by reference TRBV5-1 and TRBJ2-7, is KAGVTQTPRYLIKTRGQQVTLSCSPISGHRSVSWYQQTPGQGLQFLFEYFSETQRNKGNFPGRFSGRQFSNSRSEMNVSTLELGDSALYLCASSWTGVYEQYFGPGTRLTVT.

The V and J genes are TRBV4-1 and TRBJ2-7; D uncertain. V dropped 1 base and J dropped 4 bases, with 8 bases sitting between them. This CDR3 has 13 amino acids. In germline, CDR1 is MGHRA, CDR2 YSYEKL. The CDR3 here is CASSQVFSYEQYF. DNA of the CDR3: TGCGCCAGCAGCCAAGTGTTTTCGTACGAGCAGTACTTC.

In its sample, this clonotype was seen many times. The J gene is TRBJ2-7, the V gene TRBV28, with D uncertain. V dropped 2 bases and J dropped 1 base, with 3 bases sitting between them. Germline V gene sequence: CDR1 MDHEN, CDR2 SYDVKM. This CDR3 comprises 12 residues. The CDR3 DNA reads TGTGCCAGCAGTTTAATATCCTACGAGCAGTACTTC. Protein sequence: CASSLISYEQYF.

The rearrangement links TRBV10-3 to TRBJ2-7, with TRBD1 matching 7 bases. The germline V gene has CDR1 ENHRY and CDR2 SYGVKD. The V segment lost 6 bases and the J segment 4 bases; nucleotides outside the gene matches: 3. This CDR3 is built from 12 residues. CDR3 nucleotide sequence: TGTGCCATCAGCCGACAGGGTTACGAGCAGTACTTC. This sequence encodes CAISRQGYEQYF.

The rearrangement uses TRBV5-6 and TRBJ2-1; tentatively, D is TRBD2 (6 bases). Trimming cost V 4 bases and J 2 bases, with 25 bases left between them. Germline values: CDR1 SGHDT, CDR2 YYEEEE. The CDR3 contains 19 residues. This chain's CDR3 is CASSPRRGLILATYNEQFF. The CDR3 nucleotides read TGTGCCAGCAGCCCCCGGCGGGGACTCATCTTAGCCACCTACAATGAGCAGTTCTTC.

There are many counts of this clonotype. Here the CDR3 reads CASSLGQSGYTF. For the CDR3, the DNA is TGTGCCAGCAGCTTGGGGCAGTCTGGCTACACCTTC. The gene calls are TRBV5-6 and TRBJ1-2, with D hard to call. This CDR3 has 12 residues. V dropped 0 bases and J dropped 7 bases, with 7 bases sitting between them. Per the germline V gene, CDR1 is SGHDT and CDR2 is YYEEEE.

This clonotype appeared a few times. The genes are TRBV24-1 and TRBJ2-2, with 11 positions matching TRBD2. There are 17 residues in the CDR3. Germline CDR1 is KGHDR and CDR2 is SFDVKD. V lost 4 bases, J lost 8 bases, and 11 bases stayed unmatched. The CDR3 here is CATSDQSSGRASGELFF. DNA for the CDR3: TGTGCCACCAGTGACCAGAGTAGCGGGAGGGCCAGTGGGGAGCTGTTTTTT.

This clonotype was observed at least ten times. The gene calls are TRBV12-3 or TRBV12-4 and TRBJ2-2, with TRBD1 identical over 7 bases. Unmatched junction bases numbered 2, after V lost 4 bases and J lost 3 bases. The CDR3 is 14 residues long. The CDR3: CASSSGTDTGELFF. In DNA form, the CDR3 reads TGTGCCAGCAGTTCCGGGACAGACACCGGGGAGCTGTTTTTT.

This clonotype was picked up many times. The CDR3: CASSLVQGAGELFF. CDR3 DNA sequence: TGTGCCAGCAGCTTAGTGCAGGGGGCCGGGGAGCTGTTTTTT. This sequence joins TRBV7-2 and TRBJ2-2, with TRBD1 identical over 7 bases. The V gene end was trimmed by 1 base and the J gene end by 6 bases; junction bases not matched to a gene: 2. Per the germline V gene, CDR1 is SGHTA and CDR2 is FQGNSA. The CDR3 loop spans 14 amino acids.